The 19 T cell receptor beta chains presented below share a single source sample, sequenced in a study of T-cell reconstitution after alpha-beta-depleted transplantation in children (dated by TCRdb to the mid-2010s). Libraries were prepared through PCR. Instrument used: Illumina HiSeq 2500. Molecular barcoding was employed in the preparation of TCR libraries, with unique molecular identifiers being used to normalize TCRbeta repertoire quantification. Clones were called with MiXCR by TCRdb after fastp trimmed the public reads at Q25, and only in-frame beta chains were retained. Records with the same CDR3 protein are collapsed into one entry carrying the most frequent genes and DNA. This sample has fewer than 400,000 distinct CDR3 sequences in its table, and 23% of those were observed once. The ten largest clones capture roughly 9.8% of the sample. Explained via the paper, the treatment or condition label denotes: allogeneic hematopoietic cell transplantation with graft depleted of TCRalphabeta T cells and CD19 B cells.

This material consisted of PBMCs, mostly from graft donor cells, taken 180 days after TCRalphabeta/CD19-depleted stem cell transplant. These receptors were obtained from a male patient aged 10-17 years who had a stem cell transplant for acute lymphoblastic leukemia, so the T cells may come from the graft donor.

In this sample, this clonotype turned up a few times. The chain is built from TRBV24-1 and TRBJ1-2; the D gene is possibly TRBD1 (6 bases). The germline V gene encodes CDR1 KGHDR and CDR2 SFDVKD. V was cut by 6 bases and J by 3 bases, with 10 bases left in between. The length of the CDR3 is 13 residues. The DNA of the CDR3 is TGTGCCACCAGTCAGGGGTACGACTATGGCTACACCTTC. Protein: CATSQGYDYGYTF.

The CDR3 loop reads CASSVGQVSSYGYTF. CDR3 nucleotide sequence: TGTGCCAGCAGCGTAGGACAGGTTTCAAGCTATGGCTACACCTTC. The chain combines TRBV9 with TRBJ1-2, with D tentatively TRBD1 (6 bases). The CDR3 length is 15 residues. The germline V gene encodes CDR1 SGDLS and CDR2 YYNGEE. V gave up 0 bases and J gave up 4 bases, with 13 bases separating them.

This rearrangement joins TRBV10-1 to TRBJ2-2; maybe TRBD1 (5 bases). This CDR3 has 16 amino acids. The germline V gene has CDR1 WNHNN and CDR2 SYGVQD (reference sequence). The V end lost 7 bases, the J end lost 0 bases, and 15 bases lay between the germline ends. CDR3 region: CASILTGIPNTGELFF. CDR3 DNA: TGCGCCAGCATCTTAACAGGAATTCCGAACACCGGGGAGCTGTTTTTT.

The chain links TRBV11-1 to TRBJ2-7, with 15 bases that match TRBD2. Trimming cost V 5 bases and J 7 bases; bases outside gene matches: 6. The CDR3 is 15 residues long. Germline V lookup: CDR1 SGHAT, CDR2 FQDESV (reference sequence). The CDR3 spells CASSRGLAGGTEQYF. The CDR3, as DNA: TGTGCCAGCAGCCGGGGACTAGCGGGAGGTACGGAGCAGTACTTC. Full variable domain (rest looked up from reference TRBV11-1 and TRBJ2-7): EAEVAQSPRYKITEKSQAVAFWCDPISGHATLYWYRQILGQGPELLVQFQDESVVDDSQLPKDRFSAERLKGVDSTLKIQPAELGDSAMYLCASSRGLAGGTEQYFGPGTRLTVT.

This clonotype was detected a few times. The chain employs TRBV20-1 and TRBJ2-7; TRBD2 might be the D (6 bases). The CDR3 totals 12 residues. CDR1 and CDR2 (germline): DFQATT, SNEGSKA (reference sequence). Trimming removed 6 bases from V and 2 bases from J, with 11 bases in between. CDR3 DNA sequence: TGCAGTGCCGGGAGTGGGGCCTACGAGCAGTACTTC. It specifies CSAGSGAYEQYF.

The rearrangement joins TRBV11-2 to TRBJ2-2; 12 bases line up with TRBD2. This CDR3 contains 22 residues. In germline, CDR1 is SGHAT, CDR2 FQNNGV. V shed 2 bases, J shed 5 bases, and the junction held 21 bases outside the gene matches. For the CDR3, the DNA is TGTGCCAGCAGCTTATGGATCTTTTCGAGGCTAGCGGGAGGGCGTCGGACCGGGGAGCTGTTTTTT. It translates to CASSLWIFSRLAGGRRTGELFF.

The chain is built from TRBV5-1 and TRBJ1-2; TRBD1 aligns across 9 bases. This CDR3 spans 20 amino acids. V was clipped by 5 bases and J by 4 bases; unmatched bases: 24. CDR1 and CDR2 (germline): SGHRS, YFSETQ. In DNA form, the CDR3 reads TGCGCCAGCAGAGCCGGGACAGGGATTAAGACGGGCGGAGCCCCCTATGGCTACACCTTC. Its translation: CASRAGTGIKTGGAPYGYTF.

This clonotype appeared a single time. The chain uses TRBV18 and TRBJ2-1, with TRBD1 matching 8 bases. Germline loops: CDR1 KGHSH, CDR2 LQKENI. The junction had 8 bases not matched to a gene; V was cut back by 3 bases and J by 7 bases. CDR3 length equals 15 residues. The CDR3 nucleotides are TGTGCCAGCTCACCCTTGGACAGGGATTCGAATGAGCAGTTCTTC. Protein sequence: CASSPLDRDSNEQFF.

The rearrangement links TRBV24-1 to TRBJ2-1, with TRBD2 as a possible D gene (7 bases). This CDR3 contains 17 residues. V was clipped by 1 base and J by 4 bases, with 16 bases between them. Looked up from germline, CDR1 is KGHDR and CDR2 is SFDVKD. The CDR3 reads CATSDFRKGGVYNEQFF. CDR3 nucleotide sequence: TGTGCCACCAGTGATTTTCGCAAGGGGGGGGTATACAATGAGCAGTTCTTC.

This clonotype was recorded a few times. The gene calls are TRBV4-1 and TRBJ2-1; D is possibly TRBD2 (6 bases). Per germline, CDR1 MGHRA and CDR2 YSYEKL. V was shortened by 4 bases and J by 1 base, with 14 bases between the two germline ends. The CDR3 has 16 amino acids. CDR3 nucleotides: TGCGCCAGCAGCCCCCACGGGACTTTTTCCTACAATGAGCAGTTCTTC. Translation gives CASSPHGTFSYNEQFF.

The J gene is TRBJ1-4, the V gene TRBV18; D is undetermined. The CDR3 totals 16 residues. The germline V and J ends were trimmed by 3 bases and 0 bases, with 11 bases remaining between them. The V gene's germline CDR1 is KGHSH and CDR2 LQKENI. The CDR3 sequence: CASSPPRYSTNEKLFF. CDR3 coding DNA: TGTGCCAGCTCACCCCCACGATATTCAACTAATGAAAAACTGTTTTTT. The whole variable domain, filled in from reference TRBV18 and TRBJ1-4, reads NAGVMQNPRHLVRRRGQEARLRCSPMKGHSHVYWYRQLPEEGLKFMVYLQKENIIDESGMPKERFSAEFPKEGPSILRIQQVVRGDSAAYFCASSPPRYSTNEKLFFGSGTQLSVL.

V usage is TRBV5-1 and J usage is TRBJ2-1; D uncertain. CDR1 is SGHRS and CDR2 is YFSETQ in the germline V gene. V was shortened by 0 bases and J by 3 bases, with 7 bases between the two germline ends. The CDR3 extends over 14 amino acids. CDR3 in amino acids: CASSLGRIYNEQFF. DNA for the CDR3: TGCGCCAGCAGCTTGGGGCGGATCTACAATGAGCAGTTCTTC.

The table lists this clonotype with a few counts. The chain joins TRBV5-1 to TRBJ1-5; no clear D gene. The CDR3 loop spans 12 amino acids. The V end was cut by 4 bases, the J end by 6 bases, with 8 bases between. From germline, CDR1 is SGHRS and CDR2 YFSETQ. Here the CDR3 DNA reads TGCGCCAGCAGCGGACCGAGTCAGCCCCAGCATTTT. Its translation: CASSGPSQPQHF. Combining the CDR3 with reference TRBV5-1 and TRBJ1-5 gives the whole variable domain KAGVTQTPRYLIKTRGQQVTLSCSPISGHRSVSWYQQTPGQGLQFLFEYFSETQRNKGNFPGRFSGRQFSNSRSEMNVSTLELGDSALYLCASSGPSQPQHFGDGTRLSIL.

The chain has TRBV7-9 and TRBJ2-7, with D perhaps given as TRBD1 or TRBD2 (5 bases each). CDR3 length: 12 amino acids. Trimming pared 9 bases from V and 7 bases from J, leaving 16 bases between. Looked up from germline, CDR1 is SEHNR and CDR2 is FQNEAQ (reference sequence). CDR3 amino acids: CASFGTPVEQYF. DNA of the CDR3: TGTGCCAGTTTCGGGACCCCCGTGGAGCAGTACTTC. Using reference TRBV7-9 and TRBJ2-7 for the parts outside the CDR3, the full variable domain is DTGVSQNPRHKITKRGQNVTFRCDPISEHNRLYWYRQTLGQGPEFLTYFQNEAQLEKSRLLSDRFSAERPKGSFSTLEIQRTEQGDSAMYLCASFGTPVEQYFGPGTRLTVT.

This clonotype has just a few counts. The rearrangement joins TRBV7-2 to TRBJ1-5; D gene uncertain. Trimming took 4 bases from V and 10 from J, leaving 14 bases between them. CDR1 is SGHTA and CDR2 is FQGNSA in the germline V gene. This CDR3 has 13 amino acids. The CDR3 coding sequence is TGTGCCAGCAGCTCCCAGAGGCGCGAACCCCAGCATTTT. It is translated as CASSSQRREPQHF.

The chain combines TRBV2 with TRBJ2-1; no firm D call. Trimming removed 7 bases at V and 4 bases at J, with 5 bases between. CDR1 is SNHLY, CDR2 FYNNEI, per germline. This CDR3 has 11 amino acids. CDR3 bases: TGTGCCAGCACACAGTACAATGAGCAGTTCTTC. Its translation is CASTQYNEQFF.

V is TRBV28 and J is TRBJ1-5; D is ambiguous. CDR3 size: 15 residues. V was pared by 7 bases and J by 5 bases, with 18 bases between. In germline, CDR1 is MDHEN, CDR2 SYDVKM. In DNA, the CDR3 is TGTGCCAGCACCCCTGGCCCAGGAGATCATCAGCCCCAGCATTTT. This gives the protein CASTPGPGDHQPQHF.

This clonotype has only a few counts. This chain links TRBV12-3 or TRBV12-4 with TRBJ1-2; D is perhaps TRBD1 (5 bases). The V end lost 2 bases, the J end lost 5 bases, and 9 bases lay between the germline ends. The CDR3 totals 13 residues. The CDR3 region has the DNA TGTGCCAGCAGTTTATCGGCAGGGTATGGCTACACCTTC. Protein product: CASSLSAGYGYTF.

A note on this clonotype: This may be a read error, as it is one base from a much larger clone. The rearrangement joins TRBV6-6 to TRBJ1-1; D possibly corresponds to TRBD1 (5 bases). CDR1 and CDR2 (germline): MNHNY, SVGAGI (reference sequence). The CDR3 contains 13 residues. The ends were cut back, 5 bases at V and 4 bases at J, with 11 bases in the middle. The CDR3 protein is CASSGDSRTEAFF. In DNA, the CDR3 is TGTGCCAGCAGTGGGGACTCTCGCACTGAAGCTTTCTTT.